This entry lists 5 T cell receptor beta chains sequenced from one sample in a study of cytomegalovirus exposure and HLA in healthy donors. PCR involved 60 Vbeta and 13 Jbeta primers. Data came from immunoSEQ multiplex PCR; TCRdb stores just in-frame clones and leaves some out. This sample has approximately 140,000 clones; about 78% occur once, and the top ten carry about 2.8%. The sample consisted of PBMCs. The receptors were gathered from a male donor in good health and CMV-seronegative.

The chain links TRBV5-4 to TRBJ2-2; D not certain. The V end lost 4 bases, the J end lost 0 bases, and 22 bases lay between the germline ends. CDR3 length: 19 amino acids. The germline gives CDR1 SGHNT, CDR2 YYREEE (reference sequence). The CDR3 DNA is TGTGCCAGCAGCGCGGATTACGCGTTTCGGAAAACGAACACCGGGGAGCTGTTTTTT. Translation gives CASSADYAFRKTNTGELFF.

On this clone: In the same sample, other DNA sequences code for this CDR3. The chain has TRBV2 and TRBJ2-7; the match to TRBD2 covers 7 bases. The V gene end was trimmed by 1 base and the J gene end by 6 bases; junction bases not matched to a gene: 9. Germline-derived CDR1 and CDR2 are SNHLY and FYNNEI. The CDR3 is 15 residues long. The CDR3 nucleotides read TGTGCCAGCAGTGAAGTTGCGGGAGCCTCATCCGAGCAGTACTTC. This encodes CASSEVAGASSEQYF.

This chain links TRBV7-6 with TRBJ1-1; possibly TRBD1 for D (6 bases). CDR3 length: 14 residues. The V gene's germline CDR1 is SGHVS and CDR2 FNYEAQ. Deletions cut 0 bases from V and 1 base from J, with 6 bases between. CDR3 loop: CASSLAGANTEAFF. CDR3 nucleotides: TGTGCCAGCAGCTTAGCGGGGGCGAACACTGAAGCTTTCTTT. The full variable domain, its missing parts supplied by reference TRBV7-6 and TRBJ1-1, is GAGVSQSPRYKVTKRGQDVALRCDPISGHVSLYWYRQALGQGPEFLTYFNYEAQQDKSGLPNDRFSAERPEGSISTLTIQRTEQRDSAMYRCASSLAGANTEAFFGQGTRLTVV.

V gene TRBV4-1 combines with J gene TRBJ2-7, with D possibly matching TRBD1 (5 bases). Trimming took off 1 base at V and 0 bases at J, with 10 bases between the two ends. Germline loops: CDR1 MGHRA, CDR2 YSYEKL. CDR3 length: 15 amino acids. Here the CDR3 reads CASSQGQISSYEQYF. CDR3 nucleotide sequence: TGCGCCAGCAGCCAAGGACAGATCAGCTCCTACGAGCAGTACTTC.

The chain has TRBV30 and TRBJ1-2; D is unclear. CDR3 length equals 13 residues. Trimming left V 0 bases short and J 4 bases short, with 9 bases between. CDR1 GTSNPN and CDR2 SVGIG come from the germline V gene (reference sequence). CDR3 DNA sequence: TGTGCCTGGAGTGTACAGACCATCTATGGCTACACCTTC. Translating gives CAWSVQTIYGYTF.